This TCR beta chain was recorded in a study of shared clonotypes between healthy human individuals. Every subset had its genomic DNA shared out evenly among several immunoSEQ plates. Sequencing used immunoSEQ multiplex PCR; TCRdb keeps in-frame clones, though not all of them. This sample has millions of clones, with roughly 94% found just once. Details on this clone: The identical CDR3 is also encoded by other nucleotide sequences in the sample.

CDR1 and CDR2 from the germline V gene are ENHRY and SYGVKD. The CDR3 totals 15 residues. Trimming removed 0 bases from V and 5 bases from J, with 13 bases in between. CD45RA+ naive and CD45RA-negative memory subsets were separated from CD4+ cells. The V gene is TRBV10-3, the J gene TRBJ2-5; no clear D. The source is a man between 18 and 35 years old in good health. The source material was naive CD4+ T cells sorted from blood. Described subset: CD45RA+ positively selected. Here the CDR3 reads CAISESRRGQETQYF. For the CDR3, the DNA is TGTGCCATCAGTGAGTCGCGAAGAGGCCAGGAGACCCAGTACTTC.